This T cell receptor (beta chain) was obtained from a study of OX40 agonist ivuxolimab in advanced cancers. This clone was observed at least ten times. The CDR3 is made up of 15 amino acids. Germline V gene sequence: CDR1 LNHDA, CDR2 SQIVND (reference sequence). Trimming removed 7 bases from V and 5 bases from J, with 18 bases in between. The table came from immunoSEQ multiplex PCR; TCRdb's copy has only in-frame clones and leaves some out. Here the sample spans about 70,000 clones, around 90% being singletons. This receptor was obtained from an adult with an advanced solid tumor such as melanoma, head and neck, liver or kidney cancer. Sequencing used CD4+ or CD8+ T cells sorted from blood, obtained in a trial of the OX40 agonist ivuxolimab. This chain connects TRBV19 to TRBJ2-1, with a possible D match to TRBD2 (6 bases). This CDR3 is CASTWGSGRHNEQFF. The CDR3 DNA follows: TGTGCCAGTACCTGGGGTAGCGGCCGCCACAATGAGCAGTTCTTC. The variable domain in full, with the rest retrieved from reference TRBV19 and TRBJ2-1, is DGGITQSPKYLFRKEGQNVTLSCEQNLNHDAMYWYRQDPGQGLRLIYYSQIVNDFQKGDIAEGYSVSREKKESFPLTVTSAQKNPTAFYLCASTWGSGRHNEQFFGPGTRLTVL.